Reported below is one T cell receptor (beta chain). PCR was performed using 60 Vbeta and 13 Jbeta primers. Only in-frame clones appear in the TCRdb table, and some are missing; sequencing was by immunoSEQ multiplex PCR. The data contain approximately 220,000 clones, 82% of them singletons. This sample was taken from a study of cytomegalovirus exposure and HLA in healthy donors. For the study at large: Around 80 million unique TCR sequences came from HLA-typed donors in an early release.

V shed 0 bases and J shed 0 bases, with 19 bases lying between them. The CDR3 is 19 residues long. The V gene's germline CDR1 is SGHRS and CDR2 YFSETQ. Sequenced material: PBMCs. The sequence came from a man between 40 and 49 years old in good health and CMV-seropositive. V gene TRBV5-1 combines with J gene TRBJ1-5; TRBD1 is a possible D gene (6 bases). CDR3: CASSLDPGGRGNSNQPQHF. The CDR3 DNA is TGCGCCAGCAGCTTGGACCCGGGTGGCAGGGGAAATAGCAATCAGCCCCAGCATTTT. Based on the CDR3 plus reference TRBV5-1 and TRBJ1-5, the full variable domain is KAGVTQTPRYLIKTRGQQVTLSCSPISGHRSVSWYQQTPGQGLQFLFEYFSETQRNKGNFPGRFSGRQFSNSRSEMNVSTLELGDSALYLCASSLDPGGRGNSNQPQHFGDGTRLSIL.